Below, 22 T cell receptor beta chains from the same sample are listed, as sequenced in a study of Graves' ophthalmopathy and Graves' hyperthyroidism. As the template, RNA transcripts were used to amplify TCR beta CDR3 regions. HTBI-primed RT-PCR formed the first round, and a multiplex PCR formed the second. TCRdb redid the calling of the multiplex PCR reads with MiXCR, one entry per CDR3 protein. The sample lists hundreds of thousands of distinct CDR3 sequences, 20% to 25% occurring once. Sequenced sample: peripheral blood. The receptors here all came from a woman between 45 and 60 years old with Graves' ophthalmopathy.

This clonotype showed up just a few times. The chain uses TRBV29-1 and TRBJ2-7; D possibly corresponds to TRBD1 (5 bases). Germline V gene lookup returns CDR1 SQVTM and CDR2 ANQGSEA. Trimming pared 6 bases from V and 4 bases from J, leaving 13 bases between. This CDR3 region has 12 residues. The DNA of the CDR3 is TGCAGCGTCGGACAAGACACTTACGAGCAGTACTTC. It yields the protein CSVGQDTYEQYF.

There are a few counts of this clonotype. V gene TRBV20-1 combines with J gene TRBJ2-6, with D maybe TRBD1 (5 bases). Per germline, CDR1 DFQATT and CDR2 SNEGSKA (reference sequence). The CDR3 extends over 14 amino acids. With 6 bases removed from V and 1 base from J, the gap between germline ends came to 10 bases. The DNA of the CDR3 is TGCAGTGCCGCCAGGGAATCTGGGGCCAACGTCCTGACTTTC. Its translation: CSAARESGANVLTF.

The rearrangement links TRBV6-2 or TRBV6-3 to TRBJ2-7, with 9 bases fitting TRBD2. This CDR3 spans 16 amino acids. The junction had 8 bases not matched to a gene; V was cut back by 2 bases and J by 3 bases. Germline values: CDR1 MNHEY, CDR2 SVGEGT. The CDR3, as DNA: TGTGCCAGCAGTTACAAGGGTCCAGCGGGAGGCTACGAGCAGTACTTC. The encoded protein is CASSYKGPAGGYEQYF.

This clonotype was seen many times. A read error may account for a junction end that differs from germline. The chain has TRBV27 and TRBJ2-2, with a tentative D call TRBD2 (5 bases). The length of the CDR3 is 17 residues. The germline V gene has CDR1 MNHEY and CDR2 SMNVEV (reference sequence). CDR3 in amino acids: CAGSSLPRRTRDGELFF. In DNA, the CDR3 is TGTGCCGGCAGTTCATTGCCTCGGCGTACTCGGGACGGGGAGCTGTTTTTT.

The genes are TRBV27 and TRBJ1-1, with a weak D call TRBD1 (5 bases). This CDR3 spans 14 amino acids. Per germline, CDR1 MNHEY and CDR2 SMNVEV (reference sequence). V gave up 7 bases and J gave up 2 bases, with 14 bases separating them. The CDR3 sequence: CASTPWGRNTEAFF. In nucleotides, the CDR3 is TGTGCCAGCACCCCTTGGGGCCGAAACACTGAAGCTTTCTTT.

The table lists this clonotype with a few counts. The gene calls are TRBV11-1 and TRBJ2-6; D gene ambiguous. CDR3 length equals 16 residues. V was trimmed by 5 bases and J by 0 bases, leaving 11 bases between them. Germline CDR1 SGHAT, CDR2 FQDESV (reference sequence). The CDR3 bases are TGTGCCAGCAGCCTTACTGGAGCCTCTGGGGCCAACGTCCTGACTTTC. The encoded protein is CASSLTGASGANVLTF.

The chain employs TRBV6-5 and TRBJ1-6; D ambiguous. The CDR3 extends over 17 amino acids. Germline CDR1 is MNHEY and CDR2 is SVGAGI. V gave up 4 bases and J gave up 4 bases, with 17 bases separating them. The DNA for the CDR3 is TGTGCCAGCAGTTTAGACTATCCCAGTCGATATAATTCACCCCTCCACTTT. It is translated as CASSLDYPSRYNSPLHF.

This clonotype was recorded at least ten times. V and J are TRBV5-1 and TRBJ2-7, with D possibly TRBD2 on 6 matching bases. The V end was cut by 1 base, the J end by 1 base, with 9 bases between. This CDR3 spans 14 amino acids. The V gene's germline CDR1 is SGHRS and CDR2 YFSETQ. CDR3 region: CASSLSAGSYEQYF. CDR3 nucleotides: TGCGCCAGCAGCTTGTCGGCGGGATCCTACGAGCAGTACTTC.

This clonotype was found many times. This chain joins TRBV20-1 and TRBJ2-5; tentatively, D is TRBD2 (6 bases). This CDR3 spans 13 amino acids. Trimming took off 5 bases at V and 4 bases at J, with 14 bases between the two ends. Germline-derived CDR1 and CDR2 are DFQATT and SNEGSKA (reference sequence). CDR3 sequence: CSADRELVETQYF. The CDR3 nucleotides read TGCAGTGCTGATCGGGAGTTGGTAGAGACCCAGTACTTC.

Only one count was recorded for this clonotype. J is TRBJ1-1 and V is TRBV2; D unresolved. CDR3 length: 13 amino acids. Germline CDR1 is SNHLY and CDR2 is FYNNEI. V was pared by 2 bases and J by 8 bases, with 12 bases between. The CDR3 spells CASSEPFPLEAFF. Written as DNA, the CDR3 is TGTGCCAGCAGTGAACCTTTCCCCCTCGAAGCTTTCTTT.

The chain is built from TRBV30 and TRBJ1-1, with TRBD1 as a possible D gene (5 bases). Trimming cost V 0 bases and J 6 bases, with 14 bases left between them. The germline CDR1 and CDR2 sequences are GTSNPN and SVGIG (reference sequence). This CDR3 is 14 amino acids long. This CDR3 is CAWSVGVWGAEAFF. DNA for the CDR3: TGTGCCTGGAGTGTGGGAGTCTGGGGGGCTGAAGCTTTCTTT. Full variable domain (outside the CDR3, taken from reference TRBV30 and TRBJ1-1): SQTIHQWPATLVQPVGSPLSLECTVEGTSNPNLYWYRQAAGRGLQLLFYSVGIGQISSEVPQNLSASRPQDRQFILSSKKLLLSDSGFYLCAWSVGVWGAEAFFGQGTRLTVV.

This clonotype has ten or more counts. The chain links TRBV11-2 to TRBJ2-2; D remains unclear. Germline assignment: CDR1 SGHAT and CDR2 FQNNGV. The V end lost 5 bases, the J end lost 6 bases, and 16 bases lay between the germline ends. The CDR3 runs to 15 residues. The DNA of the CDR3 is TGTGCCAGCAGCCACTCCGTCCTCCTTGCCGGGGAGCTGTTTTTT. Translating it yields CASSHSVLLAGELFF.

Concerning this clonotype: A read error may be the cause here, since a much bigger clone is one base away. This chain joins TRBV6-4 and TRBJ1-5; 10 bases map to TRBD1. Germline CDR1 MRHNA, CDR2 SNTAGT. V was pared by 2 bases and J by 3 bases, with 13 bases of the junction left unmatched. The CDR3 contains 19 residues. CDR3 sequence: CASSDTPDRGIPYNQPQHF. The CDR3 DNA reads TGTGCCAGCAGTGACACCCCGGACAGGGGGATACCCTACAATCAGCCCCAGCATTTT.

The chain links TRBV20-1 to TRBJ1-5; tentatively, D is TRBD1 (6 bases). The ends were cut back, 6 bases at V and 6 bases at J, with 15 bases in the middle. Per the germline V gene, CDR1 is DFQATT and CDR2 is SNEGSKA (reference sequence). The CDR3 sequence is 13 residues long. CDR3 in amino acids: CSARTARGQPQHF. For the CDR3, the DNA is TGCAGTGCCCGGACAGCGAGGGGTCAGCCCCAGCATTTT.

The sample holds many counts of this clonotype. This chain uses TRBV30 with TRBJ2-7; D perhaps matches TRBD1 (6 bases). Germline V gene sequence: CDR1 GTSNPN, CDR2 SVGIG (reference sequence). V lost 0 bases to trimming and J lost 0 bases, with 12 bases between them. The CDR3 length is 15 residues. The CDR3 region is CAWSVPDSSSYEQYF. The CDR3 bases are TGTGCCTGGAGTGTACCGGACAGTAGCTCCTACGAGCAGTACTTC.

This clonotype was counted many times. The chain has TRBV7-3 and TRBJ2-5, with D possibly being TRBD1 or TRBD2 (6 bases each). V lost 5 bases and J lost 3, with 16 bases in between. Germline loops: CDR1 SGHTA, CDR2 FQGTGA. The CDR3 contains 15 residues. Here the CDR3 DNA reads TGTGCCAGCAGCCCTCCTGGGGGGCGGGAAGAGACCCAGTACTTC. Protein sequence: CASSPPGGREETQYF. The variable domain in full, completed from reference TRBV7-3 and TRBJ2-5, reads GAGVSQTPSNKVTEKGKYVELRCDPISGHTALYWYRQSLGQGPEFLIYFQGTGAADDSGLPNDRFFAVRPEGSVSTLKIQRTERGDSAVYLCASSPPGGREETQYFGPGTRLLVL.

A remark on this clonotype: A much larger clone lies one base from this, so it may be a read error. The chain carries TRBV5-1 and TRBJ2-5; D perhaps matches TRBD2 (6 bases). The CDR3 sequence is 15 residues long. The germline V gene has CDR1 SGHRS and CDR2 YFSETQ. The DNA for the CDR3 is TGCGCCAGCAGCTTGACGGCGGCGTGGGGGGAGACCCTGTACTTC. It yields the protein CASSLTAAWGETLYF.

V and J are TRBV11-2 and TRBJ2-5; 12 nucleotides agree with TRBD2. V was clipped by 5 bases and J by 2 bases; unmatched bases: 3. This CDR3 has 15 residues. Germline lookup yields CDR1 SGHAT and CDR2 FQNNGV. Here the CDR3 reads CASSTSGRIQETQYF. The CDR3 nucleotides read TGTGCCAGCAGCACTAGCGGGAGGATACAAGAGACCCAGTACTTC.

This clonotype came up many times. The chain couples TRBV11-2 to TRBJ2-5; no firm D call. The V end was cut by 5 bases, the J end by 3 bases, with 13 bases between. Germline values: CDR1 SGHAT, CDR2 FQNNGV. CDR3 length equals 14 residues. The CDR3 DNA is TGTGCCAGCAGCCCTCCGAGGAGCAAAGAGACCCAGTACTTC. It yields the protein CASSPPRSKETQYF.

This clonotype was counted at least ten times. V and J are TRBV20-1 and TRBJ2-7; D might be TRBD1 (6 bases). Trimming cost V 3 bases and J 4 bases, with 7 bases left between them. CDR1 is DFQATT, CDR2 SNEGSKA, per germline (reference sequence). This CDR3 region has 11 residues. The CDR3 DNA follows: TGCAGTGCTAGTGGACAGTACGAGCAGTACTTC. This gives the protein CSASGQYEQYF.

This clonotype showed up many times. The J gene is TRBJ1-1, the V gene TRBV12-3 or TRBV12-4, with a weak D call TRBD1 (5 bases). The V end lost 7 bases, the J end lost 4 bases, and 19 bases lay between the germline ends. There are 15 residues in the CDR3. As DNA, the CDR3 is TGTGCCAGCAACTGGGGACTCAGAGTGCTCACTGAAGCTTTCTTT. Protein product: CASNWGLRVLTEAFF.

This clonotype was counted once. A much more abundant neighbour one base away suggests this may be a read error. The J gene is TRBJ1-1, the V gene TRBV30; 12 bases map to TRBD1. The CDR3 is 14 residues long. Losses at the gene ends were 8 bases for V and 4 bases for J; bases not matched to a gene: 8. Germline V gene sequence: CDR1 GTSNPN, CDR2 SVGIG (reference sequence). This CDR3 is CARGQGASFTEAFF. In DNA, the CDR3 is TGTGCCAGGGGACAGGGGGCGTCCTTCACTGAAGCTTTCTTT.